This T cell receptor beta chain was sequenced in a study of CD4 and CD8 cells across lung adenocarcinoma regions. CDR3 length equals 12 residues. Germline assignment: CDR1 SGHVS and CDR2 FQNEAQ. Trimming cost V 5 bases and J 7 bases, with 9 bases left between them. TCRdb re-derived calls from the PCR reads in MiXCR, one entry per CDR3 protein. This sample yields about 3,700 distinct CDR3 sequences, of which roughly half are seen a single time; more than 20% belongs to the top ten. Specimen: CD4+ T cells from the margin of a lung tumor. The rearrangement joins TRBV7-8 to TRBJ2-1, with D possibly matching TRBD2 (6 bases). The receptor comes from a female donor with lung adenocarcinoma. The CD4 and CD8 labels of this study may be unreliable. The CDR3 coding sequence is TGTGCCAGCAGCCCAGGGACTAATGAGCAGTTCTTC. This codes for CASSPGTNEQFF.